This T cell receptor beta chain appears in the sequencing data of a study of blood T cell repertoires in COVID-19. Study as a whole: Acute and convalescent COVID-19 samples came from the United States, Italy and Spain. Nucleic acid was either cDNA or gDNA, and it came from T cells, B-cell-depleted T cells, or PBMCs.

Source study methods: Counts of nucleated cells, estimated from reference gene primer amplification, were obtained. The data were produced by immunoSEQ multiplex PCR, yet TCRdb's version contains in-frame clones alone and is incomplete. D and trimming come from the DNA, and the V and J calls and clone size come from that table. The profile shows about 120,000 clones, around 79% of them singletons. Sample: peripheral blood. The receptor's source is a man in his 70s with acute or convalescent COVID-19.

The CDR3 is CASSVTGGRYEQYF. CDR3 coding DNA: TGTGCCAGCAGCGTTACAGGGGGCCGGTACGAGCAGTACTTC. The chain combines TRBV7-3 with TRBJ2-7; 9 positions agree with TRBD1. Unmatched junction bases numbered 6, after V lost 5 bases and J lost 4 bases. There are 14 residues in the CDR3. CDR1 is SGHTA and CDR2 is FQGTGA in the germline V gene. The variable domain in full, with the rest retrieved from reference TRBV7-3 and TRBJ2-7, is GAGVSQTPSNKVTEKGKYVELRCDPISGHTALYWYRQSLGQGPEFLIYFQGTGAADDSGLPNDRFFAVRPEGSVSTLKIQRTERGDSAVYLCASSVTGGRYEQYFGPGTRLTVT.